These 25 T cell receptor beta chains came from one sample sequenced in a study of blood T cell repertoires in COVID-19. Here immunoSEQ multiplex PCR was the method, and the copy in TCRdb shows in-frame clones only, minus some. Found here are around 280,000 clones, around four fifths of them singletons; the top ten hold around 4.1%. The sequencing input was peripheral blood. The origin of the receptors is a woman in her forties or fifties with active or convalescent COVID-19.

V and J are TRBV20-1 and TRBJ1-4, with D possibly TRBD1 on 6 matching bases. V lost 3 bases and J lost 5, with 13 bases in between. Germline V CDR1 and CDR2: DFQATT, SNEGSKA (reference sequence). The CDR3 totals 14 residues. This chain's CDR3 is CSASPGGDNEKLFF. In DNA form, the CDR3 reads TGCAGTGCTAGTCCGGGGGGCGACAATGAAAAACTGTTTTTT.

The chain uses TRBV28 and TRBJ1-2; D may be TRBD1 (5 bases). Germline CDR1 reads MDHEN; CDR2 reads SYDVKM. The CDR3 is 15 amino acids. The V end was cut by 5 bases, the J end by 2 bases, with 15 bases between. In DNA form, the CDR3 reads TGTGCCAGCAGTCCGCCGGGACTCGTCAACTATGGCTACACCTTC. Its protein product is CASSPPGLVNYGYTF.

The table lists this clone with a count of one. The chain recombines TRBV13 with TRBJ1-1, with TRBD1 matching 9 bases. The CDR3 sequence is 15 residues long. In germline, CDR1 is PRHDT, CDR2 FYEKMQ (reference sequence). The V gene end was trimmed by 5 bases and the J gene end by 5 bases; junction bases not matched to a gene: 9. CDR3: CASSIKQGARTEAFF. CDR3 in DNA: TGTGCCAGCAGCATAAAACAGGGGGCTCGGACTGAAGCTTTCTTT.

The chain links TRBV28 to TRBJ1-1; perhaps TRBD1 as D (6 bases). CDR3 length: 15 residues. The germline V gene encodes CDR1 MDHEN and CDR2 SYDVKM. V lost 7 bases to trimming and J lost 2 bases, with 17 bases between them. The CDR3: CASTIPTGSNTEAFF. CDR3 DNA: TGTGCCAGCACCATTCCCACAGGGTCCAACACTGAAGCTTTCTTT.

This clone was observed a few times. V gene TRBV3-1 (or the pseudogene TRBV3-2) combines with J gene TRBJ1-1; D gene uncertain. Germline values: CDR1 LGHDT, CDR2 YNNKEL (reference sequence). Trimming removed 1 base from V and 11 bases from J, with 20 bases in between. The CDR3 is 15 amino acids. CDR3 coding DNA: TGTGCCAGCAGCCAAGGTCGAGTGGGCGTACATGGGGCTTTCTTT. Protein: CASSQGRVGVHGAFF.

This chain connects TRBV18 to TRBJ2-5, with a tentative D call TRBD1 (6 bases). Germline CDR1 reads KGHSH; CDR2 reads LQKENI. This CDR3 is built from 13 residues. V dropped 8 bases and J dropped 5 bases, with 15 bases sitting between them. The CDR3 region has the DNA TGTGCCAGCCACGGGGCAGGGGACGAGACCCAGTACTTC. As protein: CASHGAGDETQYF.

This clone was seen a handful of times. This rearrangement joins TRBV3-1 (or the pseudogene TRBV3-2) to TRBJ1-1; no clear D. With 1 base removed from V and 11 bases from J, the gap between germline ends came to 14 bases. From germline, CDR1 is LGHDT and CDR2 YNNKEL (reference sequence). The CDR3 is 13 residues long. The CDR3 region is CASSQVASGSAFF. The CDR3 DNA reads as TGTGCCAGCAGCCAAGTGGCGAGCGGTAGTGCTTTCTTT.

CDR3 in DNA: TGCGCCAGCAGCTTGGAATCCCTTTTGAGGAATGAGCAGTTCTTC. Its translation is CASSLESLLRNEQFF. V and J are TRBV5-1 and TRBJ2-1; D is unresolved. The length of the CDR3 is 15 residues. V lost 0 bases and J lost 7, with 14 bases in between. From germline, CDR1 is SGHRS and CDR2 YFSETQ.

The rearrangement links TRBV30 to TRBJ1-5, with 8 positions matching TRBD1. After removal of 3 bases from V and 4 bases from J, the junction contained 5 bases not matched to a gene. There are 14 residues in the CDR3. CDR1 and CDR2 from the germline V gene are GTSNPN and SVGIG (reference sequence). The CDR3 loop is CAWSTGGMNQPQHF. Here the CDR3 DNA reads TGTGCCTGGAGCACAGGGGGGATGAATCAGCCCCAGCATTTT.

J is TRBJ2-1 and V is TRBV10-3; 13 bases align to TRBD2. With V trimmed by 6 bases and J by 7 bases, 6 bases remained unmatched. Germline-derived CDR1 and CDR2 are ENHRY and SYGVKD. This CDR3 contains 15 residues. CDR3 sequence (DNA): TGTGCCATCAGGCCGACTAGCGGGAGGAAAAATGAGCAGTTCTTC. Amino acid sequence: CAIRPTSGRKNEQFF.

V is TRBV7-9 and J is TRBJ2-6, with TRBD2 as a possible D gene (6 bases). Looked up from germline, CDR1 is SEHNR and CDR2 is FQNEAQ (reference sequence). Trimming pared 1 base from V and 0 bases from J, leaving 16 bases between. CDR3 length: 19 amino acids. The CDR3 spells CASSLELGGLRSGANVLTF. In DNA, the CDR3 is TGTGCCAGCAGCTTAGAACTTGGGGGACTCCGCTCTGGGGCCAACGTCCTGACTTTC.

This clone was recorded only once. This chain joins TRBV5-1 and TRBJ2-5; 8 bases agree with TRBD1. Per germline, CDR1 SGHRS and CDR2 YFSETQ. The junction had 3 bases not matched to a gene; V was cut back by 0 bases and J by 2 bases. This CDR3 contains 15 residues. The CDR3 DNA sequence: TGCGCCAGCAGCTTGGAAGGACAGGGTCAAGAGACCCAGTACTTC. Translation: CASSLEGQGQETQYF.

The V call is TRBV19, the J call TRBJ2-2; TRBD1 agrees at 8 bases. The length of the CDR3 is 16 residues. After removal of 7 bases from V and 5 bases from J, the junction contained 12 bases not matched to a gene. CDR1 LNHDA and CDR2 SQIVND come from the germline V gene (reference sequence). The CDR3 DNA sequence: TGTGCCAGTACTTCGCGGTGGCAGGGGGCAACCGGGGAGCTGTTTTTT. This codes for CASTSRWQGATGELFF.

The chain uses TRBV28 and TRBJ2-1; D is ambiguous. Germline CDR1 reads MDHEN; CDR2 reads SYDVKM. Deletions cut 5 bases from V and 6 bases from J, with 11 bases between. The CDR3 contains 13 residues. This CDR3 is CASSLLYGNEQFF. Written as DNA, the CDR3 is TGTGCCAGCAGTCTCCTCTACGGCAATGAGCAGTTCTTC.

J is TRBJ2-7 and V is TRBV3-1 (or the pseudogene TRBV3-2); 7 nucleotides line up with TRBD1. With V trimmed by 6 bases and J by 3 bases, 8 bases remained unmatched. Germline V gene lookup returns CDR1 LGHDT and CDR2 YNNKEL (reference sequence). The CDR3 totals 14 residues. Written as DNA, the CDR3 is TGTGCCAGCAGTCCTTTAGGGGGCGACTACGAGCAGTACTTC. It encodes CASSPLGGDYEQYF.

To note about this clone: This CDR3 is also generated by other DNA sequences in the sample. The J gene is TRBJ2-7, the V gene TRBV18; 7 nucleotides agree with TRBD1. This CDR3 has 13 residues. Germline CDR1 reads KGHSH; CDR2 reads LQKENI. The V gene end was trimmed by 3 bases and the J gene end by 2 bases; junction bases not matched to a gene: 1. The CDR3 reads CASSPGQTYEQYF. In DNA, the CDR3 is TGTGCCAGCTCACCGGGACAGACCTACGAGCAGTACTTC. The full variable domain, in which reference TRBV18 and TRBJ2-7 provide the parts outside the CDR3, is NAGVMQNPRHLVRRRGQEARLRCSPMKGHSHVYWYRQLPEEGLKFMVYLQKENIIDESGMPKERFSAEFPKEGPSILRIQQVVRGDSAAYFCASSPGQTYEQYFGPGTRLTVT.

The rearrangement joins TRBV19 to TRBJ1-1; D unresolved. Deletions cut 4 bases from V and 2 bases from J, with 11 bases between. CDR1 LNHDA and CDR2 SQIVND come from the germline V gene (reference sequence). This CDR3 region has 14 residues. CDR3 nucleotide sequence: TGTGCCAGTAGTAACTATATCGGTAACACTGAAGCTTTCTTT. It codes for CASSNYIGNTEAFF.

This chain joins TRBV6-5 and TRBJ1-2, with D possibly being TRBD1 (6 bases). The CDR3 runs 13 residues. V shed 10 bases and J shed 0 bases, with 12 bases lying between them. The germline V gene has CDR1 MNHEY and CDR2 SVGAGI. The CDR3 is CATQRQANYGYTF. As DNA, the CDR3 is TGTGCCACCCAGAGACAGGCTAACTATGGCTACACCTTC.

V gene TRBV18 combines with J gene TRBJ1-3; D is undetermined. The V end was cut by 3 bases, the J end by 4 bases, with 16 bases between. CDR1 is KGHSH and CDR2 is LQKENI in the germline V gene. CDR3 length: 16 residues. CDR3 protein: CASSPLAGIAGNTIYF. The CDR3 nucleotides read TGTGCCAGCTCACCCCTGGCGGGCATAGCCGGAAACACCATATATTTT.

The chain combines TRBV3-1 (or the pseudogene TRBV3-2) with TRBJ2-1, with D maybe TRBD2 (5 bases). Trimming removed 2 bases from V and 3 bases from J, with 14 bases in between. The CDR3 spans 16 residues. In germline, CDR1 is LGHDT, CDR2 YNNKEL (reference sequence). CDR3 nucleotide sequence: TGTGCCAGCAGCCAATATCGGACTGGAGTCTACAATGAGCAGTTCTTC. Protein: CASSQYRTGVYNEQFF.

About this clone itself: Other DNA sequences in this specimen translate into the identical CDR3. This sequence joins TRBV5-4 and TRBJ2-7, with 9 bases aligning to TRBD1. V was clipped by 4 bases and J by 3 bases; unmatched bases: 5. CDR3 length equals 14 residues. The germline V gene encodes CDR1 SGHNT and CDR2 YYREEE (reference sequence). Here the CDR3 reads CASSRGQGDYEQYF. CDR3 DNA: TGTGCCAGCAGCAGGGGACAGGGTGACTACGAGCAGTACTTC.

The chain recombines TRBV5-6 with TRBJ2-6, with TRBD2 as a possible D gene (6 bases). This CDR3 has 18 residues. Germline V CDR1 and CDR2: SGHDT, YYEEEE. The germline V and J ends were trimmed by 1 base and 3 bases, with 17 bases remaining between them. The CDR3 loop is CASSLFRAGQGGANVLTF. DNA of the CDR3: TGTGCCAGCAGCTTGTTCCGAGCGGGCCAAGGTGGGGCCAACGTCCTGACTTTC.

A few counts support this clone. CDR3 protein: CASSLSGGHGNTEAFF. CDR3 nucleotides: TGTGCCAGCAGCTTGTCGGGGGGACATGGGAACACTGAAGCTTTCTTT. The chain joins TRBV5-5 to TRBJ1-1; D perhaps matches TRBD1 (6 bases). Germline values: CDR1 SGHKS, CDR2 YYEKEE (reference sequence). The CDR3 runs to 16 residues. The V gene lost 1 base and the J gene lost 1 base, with 14 bases spanning the gap.

Notes on this clone: Other nucleotide sequences in the sample specify the same CDR3. V gene TRBV5-1 combines with J gene TRBJ2-2, with TRBD1 matching over 7 bases. CDR1 and CDR2 (germline): SGHRS, YFSETQ. The CDR3 totals 15 residues. V trimming: 4 bases; J trimming: 4 bases; junction bases outside the gene matches: 7. DNA of the CDR3: TGCGCCAGCAGCAACGACAGGGTGGGCACCGGGGAGCTGTTTTTT. It specifies CASSNDRVGTGELFF.

The rearrangement joins TRBV3-1 (or the pseudogene TRBV3-2) to TRBJ2-1; 10 bases fit TRBD2. This CDR3 spans 15 amino acids. The V and J ends lost 8 bases and 8 bases, in that order; junction bases with no gene match: 12. Germline loops: CDR1 LGHDT, CDR2 YNNKEL (reference sequence). CDR3 region: CASRGEREGRDEQFF. As DNA, the CDR3 is TGTGCCAGCCGGGGGGAGCGGGAGGGCCGGGATGAGCAGTTCTTC.